This T cell receptor beta chain was sequenced during a study of T-cell memory formation after mild COVID-19. A remark on this clonotype: The antigen is unknown.

From germline, CDR1 is SGHAT and CDR2 FQDESV (reference sequence). Trimming removed 5 bases at V and 4 bases at J, with 15 bases between. The CDR3 contains 15 residues. Findings and caveats of the study: Cross-reactive memory appears to have joined, as suggested by some responding clones showing up in pre-infection memory. Second-wave clones peaking on day 37 lacked confirmed SARS-CoV-2 specificity.

TCR alpha and TCR beta cDNA libraries carrying sample barcodes and UMIs came from 5'RACE with constant-segment primers. A single record per CDR3 protein comes from TCRdb applying MiXCR to the 5' RACE reads. This sample has about 430,000 distinct CDR3 sequences, with about a sixth found just once. Sequences were obtained from PBMCs or a T cell subset sorted from them (not recorded which). The rearrangement uses TRBV11-1 and TRBJ2-4, with D perhaps being TRBD1 or TRBD2 (5 bases each). This TCR was sampled from a man between 18 and 35 years old who had mild COVID-19 (a few samples of this study predate the infection). Cell type and time point are not known. CDR3 protein: CASSPRWGRKNIQYF. Here the CDR3 DNA reads TGTGCCAGCAGCCCACGATGGGGGAGAAAAAACATTCAGTACTTC.